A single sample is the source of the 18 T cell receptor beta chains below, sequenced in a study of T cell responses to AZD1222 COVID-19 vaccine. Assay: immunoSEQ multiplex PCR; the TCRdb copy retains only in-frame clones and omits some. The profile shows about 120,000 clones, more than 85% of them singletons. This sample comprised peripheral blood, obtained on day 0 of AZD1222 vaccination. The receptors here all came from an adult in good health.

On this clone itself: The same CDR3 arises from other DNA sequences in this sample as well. CDR3 loop: CASSQGHRNTEAFF. CDR3 bases: TGTGCCAGCAGCCAAGGACACAGAAACACTGAAGCTTTCTTT. The chain combines TRBV3-1 (or the pseudogene TRBV3-2) with TRBJ1-1, with unresolved D. Trimming cost V 1 base and J 2 bases, with 8 bases left between them. The CDR3 spans 14 residues. Per the germline V gene, CDR1 is LGHDT and CDR2 is YNNKEL (reference sequence).

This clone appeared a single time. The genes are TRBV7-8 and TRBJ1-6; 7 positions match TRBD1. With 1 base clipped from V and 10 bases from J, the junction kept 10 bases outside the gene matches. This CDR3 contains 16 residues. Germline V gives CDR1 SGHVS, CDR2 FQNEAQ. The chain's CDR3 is CASSLVAGGFGSPLHF. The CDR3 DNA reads TGTGCCAGCAGCTTAGTGGCAGGGGGGTTCGGGTCACCCCTCCACTTT.

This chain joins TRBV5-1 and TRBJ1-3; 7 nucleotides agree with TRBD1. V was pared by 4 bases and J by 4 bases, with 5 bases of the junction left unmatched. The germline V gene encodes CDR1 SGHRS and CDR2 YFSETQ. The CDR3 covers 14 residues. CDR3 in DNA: TGCGCCAGCAGCGAAGGACAGGAGGGAAACACCATATATTTT. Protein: CASSEGQEGNTIYF.

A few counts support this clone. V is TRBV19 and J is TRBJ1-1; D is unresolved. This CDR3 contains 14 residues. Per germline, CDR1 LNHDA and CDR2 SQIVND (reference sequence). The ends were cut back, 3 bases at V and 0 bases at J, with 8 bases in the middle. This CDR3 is CASSIGPMNTEAFF. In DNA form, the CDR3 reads TGTGCCAGTAGTATTGGGCCTATGAACACTGAAGCTTTCTTT.

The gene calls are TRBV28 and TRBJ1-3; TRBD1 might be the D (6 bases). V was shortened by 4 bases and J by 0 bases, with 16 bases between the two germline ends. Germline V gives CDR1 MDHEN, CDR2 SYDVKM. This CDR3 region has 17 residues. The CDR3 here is CASSSPSTGPSGNTIYF. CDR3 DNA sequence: TGTGCCAGCAGTTCCCCCTCAACAGGGCCCTCTGGAAACACCATATATTTT.

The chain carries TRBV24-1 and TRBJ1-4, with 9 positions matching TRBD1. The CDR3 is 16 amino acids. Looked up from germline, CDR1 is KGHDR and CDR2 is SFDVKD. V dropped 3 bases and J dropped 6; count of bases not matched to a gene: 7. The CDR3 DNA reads TGTGCCACCAGTGATCCCGGGAGGACAGGGGATGAAAAACTGTTTTTT. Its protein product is CATSDPGRTGDEKLFF.

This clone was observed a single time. CDR3 in amino acids: CASSLRLAETYEQYF. CDR3 nucleotides: TGTGCCAGCAGTCTCCGACTAGCGGAGACCTACGAGCAGTACTTC. The chain joins TRBV2 to TRBJ2-7; TRBD2 aligns across 9 bases. V lost 5 bases to trimming and J lost 2 bases; unmatched junction nucleotides: 7. CDR1 is SNHLY, CDR2 FYNNEI, per germline. This CDR3 has 15 residues.

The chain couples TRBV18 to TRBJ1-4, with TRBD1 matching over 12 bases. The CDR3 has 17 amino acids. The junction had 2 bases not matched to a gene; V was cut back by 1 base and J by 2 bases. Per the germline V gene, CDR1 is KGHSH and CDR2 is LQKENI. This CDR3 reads CASSPRDRGPTNEKLFF. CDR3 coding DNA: TGTGCCAGCTCACCACGGGACAGGGGGCCGACTAATGAAAAACTGTTTTTT. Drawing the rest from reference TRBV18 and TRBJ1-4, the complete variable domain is NAGVMQNPRHLVRRRGQEARLRCSPMKGHSHVYWYRQLPEEGLKFMVYLQKENIIDESGMPKERFSAEFPKEGPSILRIQQVVRGDSAAYFCASSPRDRGPTNEKLFFGSGTQLSVL.

Here the CDR3 DNA reads TGCGCCAGCAGCTTCCGACTAGCGGGATCCTCAAAGGAGCAGTTCTTC. Translation: CASSFRLAGSSKEQFF. V gene TRBV5-1 combines with J gene TRBJ2-1; 11 positions agree with TRBD2. Germline lookup yields CDR1 SGHRS and CDR2 YFSETQ. V lost 2 bases, J lost 10 bases, and 11 bases stayed unmatched. The CDR3 extends over 16 amino acids.

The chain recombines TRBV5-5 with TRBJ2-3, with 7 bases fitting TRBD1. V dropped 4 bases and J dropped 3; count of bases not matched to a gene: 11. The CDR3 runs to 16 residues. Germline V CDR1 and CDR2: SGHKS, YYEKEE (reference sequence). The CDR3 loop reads CASSTQTGMMTDTQYF. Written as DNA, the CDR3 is TGTGCCAGCAGCACCCAGACAGGGATGATGACAGATACGCAGTATTTT.

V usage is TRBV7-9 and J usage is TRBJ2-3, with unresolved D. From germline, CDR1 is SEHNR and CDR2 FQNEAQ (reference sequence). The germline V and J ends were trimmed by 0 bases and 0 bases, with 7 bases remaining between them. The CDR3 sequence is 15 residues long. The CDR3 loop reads CASSLALGSTDTQYF. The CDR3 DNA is TGTGCCAGCAGCTTAGCGCTCGGAAGCACAGATACGCAGTATTTT.

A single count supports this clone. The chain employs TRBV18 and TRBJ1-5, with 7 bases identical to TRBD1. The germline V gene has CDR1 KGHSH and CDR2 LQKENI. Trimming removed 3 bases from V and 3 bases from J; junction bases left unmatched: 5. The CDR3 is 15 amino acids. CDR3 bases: TGTGCCAGCTCACCCGACAGGGCCTACAATCAGCCCCAGCATTTT. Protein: CASSPDRAYNQPQHF. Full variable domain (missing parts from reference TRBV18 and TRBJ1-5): NAGVMQNPRHLVRRRGQEARLRCSPMKGHSHVYWYRQLPEEGLKFMVYLQKENIIDESGMPKERFSAEFPKEGPSILRIQQVVRGDSAAYFCASSPDRAYNQPQHFGDGTRLSIL.

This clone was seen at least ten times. CDR3 sequence reads: CASSLTVGQRDTEAFF. DNA of the CDR3: TGTGCCAGCAGCTTAACGGTGGGGCAGAGGGACACTGAAGCTTTCTTT. J is TRBJ1-1 and V is TRBV7-9, with a possible D match to TRBD1 (5 bases). CDR3 length equals 16 residues. From germline, CDR1 is SEHNR and CDR2 FQNEAQ (reference sequence). The V end lost 2 bases, the J end lost 3 bases, and 16 bases lay between the germline ends.

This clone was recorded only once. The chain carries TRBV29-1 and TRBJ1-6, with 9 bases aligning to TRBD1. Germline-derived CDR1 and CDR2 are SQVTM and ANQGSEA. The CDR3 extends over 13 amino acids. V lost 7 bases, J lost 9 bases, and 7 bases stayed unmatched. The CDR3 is CSAGDRAGSPLHF. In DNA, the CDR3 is TGCAGCGCGGGGGACAGGGCAGGTTCACCCCTCCACTTT.

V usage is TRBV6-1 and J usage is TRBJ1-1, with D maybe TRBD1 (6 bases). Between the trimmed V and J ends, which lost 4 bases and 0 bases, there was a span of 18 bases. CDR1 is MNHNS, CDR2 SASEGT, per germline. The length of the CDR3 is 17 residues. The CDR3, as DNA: TGTGCCAGCAGTGCTCCGGGCCAGGGACAACTGAACACTGAAGCTTTCTTT. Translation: CASSAPGQGQLNTEAFF.

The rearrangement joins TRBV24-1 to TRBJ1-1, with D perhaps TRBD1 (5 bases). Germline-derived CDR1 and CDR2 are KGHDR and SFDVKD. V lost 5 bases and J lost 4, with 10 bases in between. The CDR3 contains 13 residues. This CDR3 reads CATSVGDSTEAFF. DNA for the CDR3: TGTGCCACCAGTGTAGGGGATAGCACTGAAGCTTTCTTT.

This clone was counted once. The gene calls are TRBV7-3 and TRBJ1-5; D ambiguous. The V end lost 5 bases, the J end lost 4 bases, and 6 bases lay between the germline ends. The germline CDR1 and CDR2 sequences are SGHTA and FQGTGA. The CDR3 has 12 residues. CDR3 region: CASSAKNQPQHF. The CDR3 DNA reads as TGTGCCAGCAGCGCGAAGAATCAGCCCCAGCATTTT. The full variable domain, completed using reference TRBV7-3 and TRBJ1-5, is GAGVSQTPSNKVTEKGKYVELRCDPISGHTALYWYRQSLGQGPEFLIYFQGTGAADDSGLPNDRFFAVRPEGSVSTLKIQRTERGDSAVYLCASSAKNQPQHFGDGTRLSIL.

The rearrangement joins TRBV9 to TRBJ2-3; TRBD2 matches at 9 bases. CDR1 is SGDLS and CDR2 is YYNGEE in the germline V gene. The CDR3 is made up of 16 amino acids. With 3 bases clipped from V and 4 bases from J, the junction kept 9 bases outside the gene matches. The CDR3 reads CASSAGGGRAPDTQYF. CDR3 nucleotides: TGTGCCAGCAGCGCCGGGGGCGGGAGGGCCCCAGATACGCAGTATTTT.